This T cell receptor (beta chain) is drawn from a study of OX40 agonist ivuxolimab in advanced cancers. For the study at large: The study treated patients with ivuxolimab, an agonistic anti-OX40 (CD134) antibody.

This table comes from immunoSEQ multiplex PCR, and its TCRdb copy is limited to in-frame clones, with some not included. The top ten clones hold over 25% of a sample with about 22,000 clones, 80% to 90% of them seen once. Study-level results: Antigen specificity of clonally expanded peripheral T cells was not established. CD4+ T cells averaged fewer expanded clones than CD8+ T cells. Low clonal expansion, among the lowest seen, marked partial responders at 0.1-3.0 mg/kg.

As concerns this clone: Its antigen remains unidentified.

This CDR3 comprises 13 residues. Between the trimmed V and J ends, which lost 3 bases and 2 bases, there was a span of 7 bases. Germline CDR1 MNHEY, CDR2 SMNVEV (reference sequence). The sequencing here drew on CD4+ or CD8+ T cells sorted from blood, taken in a trial of the OX40 agonist ivuxolimab. The receptor's source is an adult with an advanced solid tumor such as melanoma, head and neck, liver or kidney cancer. The J gene is TRBJ1-1, the V gene TRBV27; D gene ambiguous. CDR3 nucleotides: TGTGCCAGCAGTTTTTACCCCAACACTGAAGCTTTCTTT. It translates to CASSFYPNTEAFF.